The entry below describes one TCR beta chain. The antigen it recognizes is unknown. No base quality values were provided; no much bigger clone lies one nucleotide off. The data originate from a study of T cell responses to AZD1222 COVID-19 vaccine (dated by TCRdb to the early 2020s). As for the study more broadly: AZD1222 recipients with second doses at about 4 weeks or about 12 weeks were pooled, because spike-specific TCR depth and breadth did not differ between schedules. A total of over 230 trial participants underwent TCR sequencing, of whom about 210 received two doses of AZD1222 and some 26 received two doses of the MenACWY control vaccine. Enrollment into the trials was organized by age into subgroups of 18-55, 56-69 and 70-plus years, and those subgroups contained roughly 150, 30 and 60 TCR-sequenced participants, respectively.

The CDR3 regions of human TCRbeta chains were subjected to immunosequencing. Concerning the study's data processing: TCRs in the repertoires were matched against a reference library of SARS-CoV-2-specific TCRs that had been generated with the MIRA antigen-specificity platform. Breadth was defined as the fraction of unique TCRs that were SARS-CoV-2-associated. Depth was defined as the fraction of total T cells that were SARS-CoV-2-associated. Each spike-specific TCR was assigned to its reactive spike region and to a CD4 or CD8 class using the MIRA data. Log10-transformed breadth and depth values were compared by one-way ANOVA with Sidak's multiple comparisons tests. TCRdb took this table from immuneACCESS and kept in-frame rearrangements with V and J called. Such tables lack part of the clones; where checked against another copy, unresolved V genes explain under half of the gap, and the rest is unexplained. That table is the source of V, J and clone size, and D and trimming were worked out from the DNA. Present in this sample are some 71,000 clones, 84% of which were seen just once. Jointly, the top ten make up over 7.5% of the sample.

The CDR3 measures 16 amino acids from cysteine to phenylalanine. Only the CDR3 DNA is retained, 48 bases long and in frame from the first base. Compared with germline, V lacks 4 bases and J lacks 3 bases; bases without a gene match: 9. Sequences SGHVS (CDR1) and FQNEAQ (CDR2) are obtained from the germline V gene. The paper's findings and limits, for the study overall: Spike-specific TCR breadth and depth rose significantly after two AZD1222 doses compared with day 0 and with MenACWY recipients. Epitopes outside the regions mutated in the B.1.351 and B.1.1.7 variants were reportedly recognized by nearly half of the unique spike-specific TCRs. Participants were mostly white British, with more females than males. The authors suggested clonal diversity may have been underestimated. No day 14 peak-response samples were available, so repertoires were characterized only after the peak T cell response. Conclusions about previously exposed vaccinees are limited, since just 6 or 7 AZD1222 recipients were seropositive for SARS-CoV-2 at baseline. In the small 56-69-year group, the increase in depth fell short of significance, most likely because of low power. Vaccine-associated CD4 TCRs spanned the whole spike protein, with dominant responses in regions 160-218 and 743-854.

The time point tag for this specimen amounts to: baseline before first vaccination. The vaccinee samples were drawn from two UK trials, COV001 and COV002, one of which was a single-blind randomized controlled phase 2/3 trial testing AZD1222 (ChAdOx1 nCoV-19) in healthy adults. For TCRbeta chain sequencing, PBMC samples were collected from trial participants at day 0 and at day 28 after the second dose. Sequenced here: peripheral blood, sampled on day 0 of AZD1222 vaccination. This clonotype was obtained from an adult in good health. The V gene is TRBV7-8 and the J gene is TRBJ1-1, with 9 junctional bases fitting TRBD1. The CDR3 here reads CASSSPRGQGYTEAFF. In nucleotide form, the sequence is TGTGCCAGCAGCTCTCCCAGGGGACAGGGATACACTGAAGCTTTCTTT.